One sample yielded the 9 T cell receptor beta chains listed below, sequenced in a study of vaccination and CD4 T cells after COVID-19. What these receptors recognize is not known. Treatment specified: roughly 11-day PBMC culture with coronavirus spike peptide pools or control peptides (ViraFEST assay). Once obtained from cultured CD4+ T cells, the DNA was sequenced using the Oncomine TCR Beta short-read assay. From the PCR reads, TCRdb called clonotypes with MiXCR, one entry per CDR3 protein. Among about 14,000 distinct CDR3 sequences listed, about three fifths were seen once. Sequences were obtained from CD4+ T cells from blood, cultured in vitro. These receptors were collected from a human donor who had recovered from COVID-19.

The sample holds a few counts of this clonotype. The chain joins TRBV24-1 to TRBJ1-5, with 8 bases matching TRBD1. With 4 bases clipped from V and 3 bases from J, the junction kept 7 bases outside the gene matches. CDR3 length: 16 residues. The V gene's germline CDR1 is KGHDR and CDR2 SFDVKD. The CDR3 DNA sequence: TGTGCCACCAGTGACTCCCGACAGGGGCCCAATCAGCCCCAGCATTTT. Amino acids: CATSDSRQGPNQPQHF.

The rearrangement joins TRBV10-3 to TRBJ1-1; D not resolved. Germline V gives CDR1 ENHRY, CDR2 SYGVKD. The CDR3 loop spans 15 amino acids. V gave up 6 bases and J gave up 0 bases, with 14 bases separating them. The CDR3 reads CAIRGETTMNTEAFF. The DNA for the CDR3 is TGTGCCATCAGGGGAGAAACTACCATGAACACTGAAGCTTTCTTT.

The J gene is TRBJ1-5, the V gene TRBV10-3; tentatively, D is TRBD1 (6 bases). V lost 9 bases and J lost 10, with 19 bases in between. Germline V gene sequence: CDR1 ENHRY, CDR2 SYGVKD. The CDR3 consists of 13 residues. The CDR3 region has the DNA TGTGCCATTGGACGGGACACCGATTCTCCCCAGCATTTT. Translation: CAIGRDTDSPQHF.

This chain links TRBV12-3 or TRBV12-4 with TRBJ2-2, with D uncertain. The V end was cut by 9 bases, the J end by 0 bases, with 8 bases between. This CDR3 is 13 amino acids long. The CDR3 here is CASERANTGELFF. The CDR3 DNA reads as TGTGCCAGTGAAAGAGCGAACACCGGGGAGCTGTTTTTT.

CDR3 bases: TGCAGCGTTGTGGACTCGGGACTAGCGGTCACAGATACGCAGTATTTT. Residues: CSVVDSGLAVTDTQYF. This rearrangement joins TRBV29-1 to TRBJ2-3; 11 bases fit TRBD2. Germline V gives CDR1 SQVTM, CDR2 ANQGSEA. V shed 4 bases and J 2 bases; nucleotides not matched to a gene: 8. The CDR3 has 16 residues.

This chain connects TRBV7-2 to TRBJ2-4; TRBD1 might be the D (5 bases). The CDR3 is 13 amino acids. V was shortened by 1 base and J by 8 bases, with 9 bases between the two germline ends. The germline CDR1 and CDR2 sequences are SGHTA and FQGNSA. As DNA, the CDR3 is TGTGCCAGCAGCTTAGTCCAGGGCCACATTCAGTACTTC. Protein product: CASSLVQGHIQYF. The whole variable domain, filled in from reference TRBV7-2 and TRBJ2-4, reads GAGVSQSPSNKVTEKGKDVELRCDPISGHTALYWYRQSLGQGLEFLIYFQGNSAPDKSGLPSDRFSAERTGGSVSTLTIQRTQQEDSAVYLCASSLVQGHIQYFGAGTRLSVL.

This clonotype has only one observation. This chain links TRBV7-3 with TRBJ2-1, with 8 positions matching TRBD2. This CDR3 has 15 amino acids. The germline V gene has CDR1 SGHTA and CDR2 FQGTGA. The V gene end was trimmed by 2 bases and the J gene end by 8 bases; junction bases not matched to a gene: 8. In DNA form, the CDR3 reads TGTGCCAGCAGCTTAGGAGCGGGAGTTCAGTATGAGCAGTTCTTC. Protein sequence: CASSLGAGVQYEQFF.

The CDR3, as DNA: TGTGCCAGCAGCCCAGGACTAGCGGAAACAGATACGCAGTATTTT. This translates into CASSPGLAETDTQYF. The chain carries TRBV7-9 and TRBJ2-3; 10 bases map to TRBD2. CDR1 is SEHNR and CDR2 is FQNEAQ in the germline V gene (reference sequence). V was clipped by 5 bases and J by 3 bases; unmatched bases: 5. The CDR3 is 15 residues long.

This clonotype was seen a handful of times. The chain uses TRBV2 and TRBJ1-5; tentative D call: TRBD1 (5 bases). The CDR3 has 14 residues. In germline, CDR1 is SNHLY, CDR2 FYNNEI. V was pared by 2 bases and J by 11 bases, with 16 bases between. Here the CDR3 reads CASSELQGVGTQHF. CDR3 sequence (DNA): TGTGCCAGCAGTGAACTTCAGGGAGTAGGGACCCAGCATTTT.